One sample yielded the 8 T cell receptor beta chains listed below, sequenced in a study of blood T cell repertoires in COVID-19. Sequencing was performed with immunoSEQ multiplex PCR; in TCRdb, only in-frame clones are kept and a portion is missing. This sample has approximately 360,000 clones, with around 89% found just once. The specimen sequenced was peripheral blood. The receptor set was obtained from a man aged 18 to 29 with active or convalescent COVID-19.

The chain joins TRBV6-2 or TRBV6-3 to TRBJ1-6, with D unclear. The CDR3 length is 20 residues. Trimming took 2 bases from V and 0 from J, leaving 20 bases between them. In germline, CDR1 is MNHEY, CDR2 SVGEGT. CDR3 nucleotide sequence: TGTGCCAGCAGTTACCCGACCATAGGCCCCCGGAGCTCCTATAATTCACCCCTCCACTTT. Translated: CASSYPTIGPRSSYNSPLHF.

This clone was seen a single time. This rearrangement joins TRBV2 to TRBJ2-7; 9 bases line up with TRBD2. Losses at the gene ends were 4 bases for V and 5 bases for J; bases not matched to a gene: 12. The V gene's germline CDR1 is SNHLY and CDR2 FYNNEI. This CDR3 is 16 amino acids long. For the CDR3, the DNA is TGTGCCAGCAGTGTTAGCGGGGGCCTGGGTGTCAACGAGCAGTACTTC. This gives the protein CASSVSGGLGVNEQYF.

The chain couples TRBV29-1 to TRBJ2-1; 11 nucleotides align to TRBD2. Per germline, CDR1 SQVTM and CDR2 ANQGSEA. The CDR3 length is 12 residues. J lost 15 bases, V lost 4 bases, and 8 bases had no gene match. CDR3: CSVVVAGGHRFF. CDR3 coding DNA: TGCAGCGTTGTGGTAGCGGGAGGGCATAGGTTCTTC.

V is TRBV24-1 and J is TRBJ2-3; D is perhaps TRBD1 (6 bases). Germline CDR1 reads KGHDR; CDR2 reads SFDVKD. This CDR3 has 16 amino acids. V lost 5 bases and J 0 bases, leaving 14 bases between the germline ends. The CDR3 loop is CATSGGGPPSTDTQYF. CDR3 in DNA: TGTGCCACCAGTGGAGGGGGTCCCCCTAGCACAGATACGCAGTATTTT.

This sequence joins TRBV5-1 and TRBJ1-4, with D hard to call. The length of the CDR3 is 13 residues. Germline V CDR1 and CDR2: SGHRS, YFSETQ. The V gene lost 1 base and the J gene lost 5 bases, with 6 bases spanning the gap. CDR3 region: CASSLFLNEKLFF. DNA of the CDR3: TGCGCCAGCAGCTTGTTCTTAAATGAAAAACTGTTTTTT.

The chain's CDR3 is CASSQVGQGADAFF. DNA for the CDR3: TGCGCCAGCAGCCAAGTTGGGCAGGGGGCCGACGCTTTCTTT. V and J are TRBV4-3 and TRBJ1-1; 8 bases are a match to TRBD1. J lost 11 bases, V lost 1 base, and 9 bases had no gene match. This CDR3 region has 14 residues. Germline CDR1 reads LGHNA; CDR2 reads YSLEER.

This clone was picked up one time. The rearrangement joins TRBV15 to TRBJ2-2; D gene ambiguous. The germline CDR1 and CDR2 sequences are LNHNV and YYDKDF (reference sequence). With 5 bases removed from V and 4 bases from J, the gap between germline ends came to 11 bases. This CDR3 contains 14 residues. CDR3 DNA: TGTGCCACCAGCGATTTTGAACTCACCGGGGAGCTGTTTTTT. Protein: CATSDFELTGELFF.

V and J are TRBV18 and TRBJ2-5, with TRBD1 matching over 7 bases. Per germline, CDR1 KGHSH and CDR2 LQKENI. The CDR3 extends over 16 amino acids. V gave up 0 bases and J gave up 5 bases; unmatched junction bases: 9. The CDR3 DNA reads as TGTGCCAGCTCACCACCGACAGGGAAATTGGCCGAGACCCAGTACTTC. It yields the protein CASSPPTGKLAETQYF.